The 23 T cell receptor beta chains below come from one sample, sequenced in a study of T cells in Graves' hyperthyroidism and ophthalmopathy. Amplification of TCR beta CDR3 regions used RNA as the template. With the HTBI primer set, the TCR CDR3 went through a first round of RT-PCR. In TCRdb, the multiplex PCR reads were re-called with MiXCR into one record per CDR3 protein. The sample lists around 390,000 distinct CDR3 sequences, roughly 14% occurring once. The sequenced sample consisted of blood. Receptor source: a woman under 40 with Graves' ophthalmopathy.

This clonotype was observed at least ten times. The rearrangement links TRBV7-9 to TRBJ2-2; D possibly corresponds to TRBD2 (6 bases). From germline, CDR1 is SEHNR and CDR2 FQNEAQ (reference sequence). The CDR3 is 14 amino acids. Trimming pared 9 bases from V and 4 bases from J, leaving 15 bases between. The CDR3 reads CASKAGPGTGELFF. The DNA of the CDR3 is TGTGCCAGTAAGGCGGGGCCAGGCACCGGGGAGCTGTTTTTT.

This clonotype was found many times. V and J are TRBV2 and TRBJ2-1; unclear D gene. Trimming left V 1 base short and J 6 bases short, with 7 bases between. The CDR3 is made up of 13 amino acids. Germline values: CDR1 SNHLY, CDR2 FYNNEI. This chain's CDR3 is CASSEDSPNEQFF. CDR3 nucleotide sequence: TGTGCCAGCAGTGAAGACAGCCCCAATGAGCAGTTCTTC.

This clonotype appeared many times. This chain connects TRBV7-2 to TRBJ2-3; unclear D gene. Looked up from germline, CDR1 is SGHTA and CDR2 is FQGNSA. This CDR3 has 17 amino acids. Trimming cost V 1 base and J 5 bases, with 19 bases left between them. Written as DNA, the CDR3 is TGTGCCAGCAGCTTAGTCTCCCTCAACCCCCCGAGAGATACGCAGTATTTT. Encoded protein: CASSLVSLNPPRDTQYF.

This clonotype was picked up many times. The chain links TRBV6-1 to TRBJ2-3; 10 bases are shared with TRBD2. Germline CDR1 reads MNHNS; CDR2 reads SASEGT. The CDR3 is 18 residues long. Trimming removed 2 bases from V and 1 base from J; junction bases left unmatched: 9. The CDR3 sequence is CASSEFPLAGARTDTQYF. For the CDR3, the DNA is TGTGCCAGCAGTGAATTCCCGCTAGCGGGGGCCCGCACAGATACGCAGTATTTT.

This rearrangement joins TRBV9 to TRBJ2-7; TRBD1 agrees at 11 bases. The CDR3 extends over 15 amino acids. The germline V gene encodes CDR1 SGDLS and CDR2 YYNGEE. V shed 4 bases, J shed 3 bases, and the junction held 6 bases outside the gene matches. This CDR3 reads CASSPTGTGGYEQYF. Here the CDR3 DNA reads TGTGCCAGCAGCCCGACCGGGACAGGGGGCTACGAGCAGTACTTC.

There are many counts of this clonotype. The V and J genes are TRBV28 and TRBJ1-1; D might be TRBD1 (5 bases). Between the trimmed V and J ends, which lost 5 bases and 1 base, there was a span of 11 bases. The V gene's germline CDR1 is MDHEN and CDR2 SYDVKM. The CDR3 has 14 residues. The CDR3 sequence: CASSVREENTEAFF. In nucleotides, the CDR3 is TGTGCCAGCAGTGTCAGGGAGGAGAACACTGAAGCTTTCTTT.

This clonotype occurred a few times. This sequence joins TRBV5-5 and TRBJ2-7, with TRBD2 matching over 11 bases. V shed 3 bases, J shed 6 bases, and the junction held 2 bases outside the gene matches. The germline gives CDR1 SGHKS, CDR2 YYEKEE (reference sequence). There are 13 residues in the CDR3. This chain's CDR3 is CASSSGTSGEQYF. The CDR3 bases are TGTGCCAGCAGCTCCGGGACTAGCGGCGAGCAGTACTTC.

Notes on this clonotype: A clone one base away is much larger, so this may be a read error. The CDR3 end shows no conserved phenylalanine or tryptophan, and so a read error is likely. The V call is TRBV10-3, the J call TRBJ2-1, with 11 bases fitting TRBD2. J was trimmed by 6 bases and V by 7 bases; bases with no gene match: 11. CDR1 is ENHRY and CDR2 is SYGVKD in the germline V gene. The CDR3 runs 16 residues. The CDR3 reads CAITAVSGGDLNEQFL. The CDR3 DNA reads as TGTGCCATCACCGCAGTTAGCGGGGGGGATCTCAATGAGCAGTTCCTC.

This clonotype was seen ten or more times. The CDR3: CASSFGLAADTQYF. The CDR3 DNA reads as TGTGCCAGCAGTTTCGGACTAGCTGCAGATACGCAGTATTTT. The rearrangement joins TRBV12-3 or TRBV12-4 to TRBJ2-3; 8 bases agree with TRBD2. Germline trimming cut 3 bases from V and 4 bases from J; bases unmatched to any gene: 3. CDR3 length: 14 residues.

This clonotype has at least ten counts. The chain couples TRBV12-3 or TRBV12-4 to TRBJ2-3; D possibly matches TRBD1 or TRBD2 (5 bases each). This CDR3 has 17 residues. V gave up 6 bases and J gave up 6 bases, with 25 bases separating them. The CDR3 here is CASRPNLGFEGPDTQYF. In DNA, the CDR3 is TGTGCCAGCAGGCCCAATCTAGGTTTTGAGGGACCCGATACGCAGTATTTT.

This clonotype has a handful of counts. A much bigger clone sits one base away, suggesting this may be a read error. The chain is built from TRBV2 and TRBJ2-5; tentatively, D is TRBD1 (6 bases). The germline gives CDR1 SNHLY, CDR2 FYNNEI. V was trimmed by 1 base and J by 4 bases, leaving 16 bases between them. The CDR3 consists of 16 residues. The CDR3 sequence is CASSEGGRDPGETQYF. CDR3 in DNA: TGTGCCAGCAGTGAAGGGGGGCGCGACCCGGGAGAGACCCAGTACTTC.

At least ten counts were recorded for this clonotype. The genes are TRBV12-3 or TRBV12-4 and TRBJ2-5; 7 nucleotides align to TRBD1. Germline trimming cut 8 bases from V and 0 bases from J; bases unmatched to any gene: 6. The CDR3 contains 14 residues. The CDR3 reads CASVLDRDQETQYF. CDR3 in DNA: TGTGCCAGCGTCCTTGACAGGGACCAAGAGACCCAGTACTTC.

In its sample, this clonotype was seen many times. The genes are TRBV20-1 and TRBJ1-5; D is uncertain. Germline CDR1 DFQATT, CDR2 SNEGSKA (reference sequence). CDR3 length: 17 residues. The V gene lost 0 bases and the J gene lost 3 bases, with 18 bases spanning the gap. CDR3 protein: CSARDLQSHHLNQPQHF. For the CDR3, the DNA is TGCAGTGCTAGAGATCTCCAGAGCCACCACCTCAATCAGCCCCAGCATTTT.

This clonotype was observed a few times. This chain connects TRBV20-1 to TRBJ2-2; the match to TRBD2 covers 9 bases. Germline V gene lookup returns CDR1 DFQATT and CDR2 SNEGSKA (reference sequence). This CDR3 contains 14 residues. J gave up 7 bases and V 6 bases, and 9 bases lay outside the gene matches. This CDR3 reads CSAPRGGRVGELFF. In DNA form, the CDR3 reads TGCAGTGCACCGCGGGGGGGGCGCGTCGGGGAGCTGTTTTTT.

The table lists this clonotype with many counts. J is TRBJ2-2 and V is TRBV7-9, with 8 bases matching TRBD2. This CDR3 comprises 18 residues. V lost 5 bases and J lost 2; bases outside the gene matches: 13. Germline values: CDR1 SEHNR, CDR2 FQNEAQ (reference sequence). The CDR3 region is CASSPRGGGAVNTGELFF. As DNA, the CDR3 is TGTGCCAGCAGCCCACGGGGGGGAGGCGCAGTAAACACCGGGGAGCTGTTTTTT.

This clonotype was found many times. The CDR3 DNA is TGTGCCAGCAGCCCTCTGACAGGAAGCACAGATACGCAGTATTTT. This translates into CASSPLTGSTDTQYF. This chain joins TRBV6-2 or TRBV6-3 and TRBJ2-3; TRBD1 might be the D (6 bases). V was shortened by 6 bases and J by 0 bases, with 13 bases between the two germline ends. CDR1 MNHEY and CDR2 SVGEGT come from the germline V gene. CDR3 length: 15 residues.

This clonotype has only a few counts. V and J are TRBV12-3 or TRBV12-4 and TRBJ2-6; no firm D call. V lost 4 bases to trimming and J lost 2 bases, with 24 bases between them. This CDR3 is built from 20 residues. The CDR3 loop reads CASSSFVGKGSPAGANVLTF. The DNA for the CDR3 is TGTGCCAGCAGTTCTTTCGTTGGTAAAGGGTCCCCAGCTGGGGCCAACGTCCTGACTTTC.

Concerning this clonotype: A much larger clone lies a single base off, so this may be a read error. The chain recombines TRBV6-2 or TRBV6-3 with TRBJ1-2, with 7 bases matching TRBD1. The junction had 10 bases not matched to a gene; V was cut back by 5 bases and J by 7 bases. CDR3 length: 14 amino acids. Germline CDR1 MNHEY, CDR2 SVGEGT. The CDR3 spells CASSPTGPGSGYTF. The CDR3, as DNA: TGTGCCAGCAGTCCGACAGGGCCCGGATCTGGCTACACCTTC.

The chain carries TRBV19 and TRBJ2-3; tentatively, D is TRBD2 (7 bases). Germline CDR1 LNHDA, CDR2 SQIVND (reference sequence). V gave up 5 bases and J gave up 4 bases, with 13 bases separating them. The length of the CDR3 is 14 residues. The CDR3 region has the DNA TGTGCCAGTAGTCGGCGGGGGACATCAGATACGCAGTATTTT. Encoded protein: CASSRRGTSDTQYF.

Worth noting for this clonotype: A much bigger clone sits one base away, suggesting this may be a read error. J is TRBJ2-7 and V is TRBV11-1; the D is unclear. Germline CDR1 is SGHAT and CDR2 is FQDESV (reference sequence). V dropped 4 bases and J dropped 6 bases, with 19 bases sitting between them. The CDR3 is made up of 15 amino acids. The CDR3 nucleotides are TGTGCCAGCAGCTATCCCTCGTCCCCCCGCCCCGAGCAGTACTTC. This translates into CASSYPSSPRPEQYF. Supplemented by reference TRBV11-1 and TRBJ2-7, the full variable domain reads EAEVAQSPRYKITEKSQAVAFWCDPISGHATLYWYRQILGQGPELLVQFQDESVVDDSQLPKDRFSAERLKGVDSTLKIQPAELGDSAMYLCASSYPSSPRPEQYFGPGTRLTVT.

This clonotype was observed at least ten times. V and J are TRBV18 and TRBJ2-4; D gene unclear. In germline, CDR1 is KGHSH, CDR2 LQKENI. There are 16 residues in the CDR3. V gave up 3 bases and J gave up 7 bases, with 19 bases separating them. The CDR3 DNA follows: TGTGCCAGCTCACCTACCCGCGAAACCGGGTGGAACATTCAGTACTTC. Translating gives CASSPTRETGWNIQYF.

V usage is TRBV6-1 and J usage is TRBJ2-5, with 11 bases identical to TRBD1. This CDR3 contains 14 residues. V gave up 7 bases and J gave up 5 bases; unmatched junction bases: 6. Germline-derived CDR1 and CDR2 are MNHNS and SASEGT. This CDR3 is CASTGTGGWETQYF. CDR3 in DNA: TGTGCCAGCACCGGGACAGGGGGGTGGGAGACCCAGTACTTC.

This clonotype occurred many times. The chain combines TRBV20-1 with TRBJ2-7; 10 nucleotides agree with TRBD1. Germline V gene sequence: CDR1 DFQATT, CDR2 SNEGSKA (reference sequence). This CDR3 has 14 amino acids. Losses at the gene ends were 6 bases for V and 6 bases for J; bases not matched to a gene: 11. The CDR3 DNA follows: TGCAGTGCAAAACCGGGACAGGGGTCTGGCGAGCAGTACTTC. Residues: CSAKPGQGSGEQYF.